This passage covers 8 T cell receptor beta chains from one sample sequenced in a study of control samples from healthy donors and cancer patients. The method was immunoSEQ multiplex PCR; TCRdb's version includes in-frame clones alone and lacks a portion of them. In the table there are roughly 100,000 clones, roughly 91% of which are singletons. The sequencing sample was made of PBMCs. The source of these receptors is a man between 60 and 75 years old with lung cancer.

The chain links TRBV10-2 to TRBJ2-5; tentative D call: TRBD1 (6 bases). V was shortened by 8 bases and J by 7 bases, with 17 bases between the two germline ends. The CDR3 length is 13 residues. Germline loops: CDR1 WSHSY, CDR2 SAAADI. CDR3 nucleotides: TGCGCCAGCGACCCCAGGGGAGAGGGGACCCAGTACTTC. Residues: CASDPRGEGTQYF.

CDR3 sequence: CASKVSLNYGYTF. The CDR3 bases are TGTGCCAGCAAGGTCTCCCTTAACTATGGCTACACCTTC. The rearrangement uses TRBV6-5 and TRBJ1-2; D is ambiguous. The CDR3 spans 13 residues. Germline CDR1 reads MNHEY; CDR2 reads SVGAGI. V lost 7 bases and J lost 1, with 10 bases in between.

This clone was seen just once. This chain uses TRBV6-6 with TRBJ2-3, with 12 bases matching TRBD2. The V and J ends lost 2 bases and 4 bases, in that order; junction bases with no gene match: 1. This CDR3 spans 15 amino acids. CDR1 and CDR2 from the germline V gene are MNHNY and SVGAGI (reference sequence). The CDR3 coding sequence is TGTGCCAGCAGTTACGCTAGCGGGGGGGCAGATACGCAGTATTTT. As protein: CASSYASGGADTQYF.

J is TRBJ2-1 and V is TRBV18, with D possibly called TRBD1 or TRBD2 (5 bases each). Trimming removed 3 bases at V and 5 bases at J, with 11 bases between. The CDR3 consists of 14 residues. Germline values: CDR1 KGHSH, CDR2 LQKENI. The CDR3 sequence is CASSPGRTNNEQFF. The DNA of the CDR3 is TGTGCCAGCTCACCGGGACGTACCAACAATGAGCAGTTCTTC.

This sequence joins TRBV7-9 and TRBJ1-1, with D maybe TRBD1 (5 bases). Deletions cut 4 bases from V and 3 bases from J, with 15 bases between. Germline V gene sequence: CDR1 SEHNR, CDR2 FQNEAQ (reference sequence). The CDR3 is made up of 15 amino acids. CDR3: CASSSHSGGDTEAFF. The CDR3 DNA is TGTGCCAGCAGCTCTCATTCCGGGGGGGACACTGAAGCTTTCTTT.

The chain carries TRBV3-1 (or the pseudogene TRBV3-2) and TRBJ1-3, with D perhaps matching TRBD1 (5 bases). V lost 1 base to trimming and J lost 3 bases, with 10 bases between them. The germline gives CDR1 LGHDT, CDR2 YNNKEL (reference sequence). CDR3 length equals 15 residues. CDR3 in DNA: TGTGCCAGCAGCCAAGGGGGCACCCGTGGAAACACCATATATTTT. This translates into CASSQGGTRGNTIYF.

The chain couples TRBV6-5 to TRBJ2-2; weak D call: TRBD1 (5 bases). Germline lookup yields CDR1 MNHEY and CDR2 SVGAGI. V was shortened by 4 bases and J by 2 bases, with 11 bases between the two germline ends. The length of the CDR3 is 15 residues. The DNA of the CDR3 is TGTGCCAGCAGTTTATTGGGGCTAAACACCGGGGAGCTGTTTTTT. Translating gives CASSLLGLNTGELFF.

The V call is TRBV27, the J call TRBJ1-2, with 7 bases fitting TRBD1. Germline-derived CDR1 and CDR2 are MNHEY and SMNVEV (reference sequence). The CDR3 runs to 17 residues. The trim removed 9 bases at V and 3 bases at J, leaving 19 bases unmatched. Here the CDR3 reads CASSSYRDSVRDYGYTF. As DNA, the CDR3 is TGTGCCAGTAGCTCATACCGGGACAGCGTAAGGGACTATGGCTACACCTTC.